This TCR beta chain was recovered during a study of T cell responses to AZD1222 COVID-19 vaccine. With 4 bases removed from V and 5 bases from J, the gap between germline ends came to 16 bases. This CDR3 has 15 residues. Per the germline V gene, CDR1 is SGHRS and CDR2 is YFSETQ. Study results and caveats: Donors in the cohort were predominantly white British and more often female, and clonal diversity was possibly underestimated.

Using immunoSEQ multiplex PCR, the repertoire was profiled, and TCRdb retains in-frame clones only, with some absent. The sample lists over 70,000 clones, 75% to 90% occurring once. Comment on this clone: The antigen is unknown.

The specimen was peripheral blood, collected on day 0 of AZD1222 vaccination. This chain connects TRBV5-1 to TRBJ2-1; the D is unclear. This receptor was identified in an adult in good health. Written as DNA, the CDR3 is TGCGCCAGCAGCCAGGAGTCACTAAGGGACAATGAGCAGTTCTTC. It translates to CASSQESLRDNEQFF. The full variable domain, rest sourced from reference TRBV5-1 and TRBJ2-1, is KAGVTQTPRYLIKTRGQQVTLSCSPISGHRSVSWYQQTPGQGLQFLFEYFSETQRNKGNFPGRFSGRQFSNSRSEMNVSTLELGDSALYLCASSQESLRDNEQFFGPGTRLTVL.